This T cell receptor (beta chain) was identified in a study of T cells in Graves' hyperthyroidism and ophthalmopathy. Study results and limitations: Blood also held most thyroid clonotypes expanded beyond 0.001.

The CDR3 is made up of 13 amino acids. Trimming left V 3 bases short and J 1 base short, with 5 bases between. Germline V gives CDR1 SGHVS, CDR2 FQNEAQ. This clonotype appeared many times. The antigen is not known. Template material for amplifying TCR beta CDR3 regions consisted of RNA transcripts. The TCR CDR3 was amplified in a first-round RT-PCR using the HTBI primer set. TCRdb analysed the multiplex PCR reads with MiXCR anew, one entry per CDR3 protein. This sample has some 500,000 distinct CDR3 sequences, with approximately 15% found just once. Diagnoses were established using clinical symptoms, serum thyroxine and TRAb, thyroid ultrasound and orbital computed tomography.

Sequenced input: blood. The chain links TRBV7-8 to TRBJ2-3; D is perhaps TRBD2 (5 bases). The origin of this receptor is a woman aged 18-30 years with Graves' hyperthyroidism. CDR3 region: CASSFSGTDTQYF. Here the CDR3 DNA reads TGTGCCAGCAGCTTTAGCGGCACAGATACGCAGTATTTT.